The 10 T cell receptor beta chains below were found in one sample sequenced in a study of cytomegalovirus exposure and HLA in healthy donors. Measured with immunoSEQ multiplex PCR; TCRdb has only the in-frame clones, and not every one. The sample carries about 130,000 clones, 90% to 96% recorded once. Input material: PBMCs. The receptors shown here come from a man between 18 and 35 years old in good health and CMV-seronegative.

CDR3 loop: CASSLSGGSYNEQFF. CDR3 coding DNA: TGTGCCAGCAGCTTATCGGGAGGGTCGTACAATGAGCAGTTCTTC. The rearrangement links TRBV11-2 to TRBJ2-1, with 8 bases fitting TRBD2. The CDR3 spans 15 residues. With 2 bases clipped from V and 4 bases from J, the junction kept 4 bases outside the gene matches. CDR1 is SGHAT, CDR2 FQNNGV, per germline. Complete variable domain (other parts from reference TRBV11-2 and TRBJ2-1): EAGVAQSPRYKIIEKRQSVAFWCNPISGHATLYWYQQILGQGPKLLIQFQNNGVVDDSQLPKDRFSAERLKGVDSTLKIQPAKLEDSAVYLCASSLSGGSYNEQFFGPGTRLTVL.

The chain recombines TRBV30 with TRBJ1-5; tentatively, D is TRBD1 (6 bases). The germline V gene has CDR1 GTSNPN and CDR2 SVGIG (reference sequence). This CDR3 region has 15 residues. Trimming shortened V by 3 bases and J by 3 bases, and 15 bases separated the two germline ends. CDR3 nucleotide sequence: TGTGCCTGGAGGGACGGACAGAGCCTCAATCAGCCCCAGCATTTT. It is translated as CAWRDGQSLNQPQHF.

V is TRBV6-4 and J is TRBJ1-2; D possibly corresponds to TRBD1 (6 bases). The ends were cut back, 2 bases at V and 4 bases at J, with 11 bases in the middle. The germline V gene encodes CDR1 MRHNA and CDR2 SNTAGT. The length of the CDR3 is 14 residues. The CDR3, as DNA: TGTGCCAGCAGTGACGCAGGACAGCTCTATGGCTACACCTTC. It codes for CASSDAGQLYGYTF.

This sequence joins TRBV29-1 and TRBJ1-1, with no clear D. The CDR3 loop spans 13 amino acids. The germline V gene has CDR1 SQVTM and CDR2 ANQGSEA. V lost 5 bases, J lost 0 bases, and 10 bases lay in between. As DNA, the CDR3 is TGCAGCGTTCGACACATTATGAACACTGAAGCTTTCTTT. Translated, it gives CSVRHIMNTEAFF.

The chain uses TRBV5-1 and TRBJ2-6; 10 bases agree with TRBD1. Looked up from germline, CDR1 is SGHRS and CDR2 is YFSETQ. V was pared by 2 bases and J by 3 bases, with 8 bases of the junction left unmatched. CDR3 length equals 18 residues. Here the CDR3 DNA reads TGCGCCAGCAGCTTACTGACAGGGGGCGCTGGTGGGGCCAACGTCCTGACTTTC. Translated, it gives CASSLLTGGAGGANVLTF.

Here the CDR3 reads CASSMRQGDYGYTF. CDR3 sequence (DNA): TGTGCCAGTAGTATGAGGCAGGGGGACTATGGCTACACCTTC. V is TRBV19 and J is TRBJ1-2, with 7 bases identical to TRBD1. This CDR3 has 14 amino acids. The germline CDR1 and CDR2 sequences are LNHDA and SQIVND (reference sequence). After removal of 3 bases from V and 3 bases from J, the junction contained 4 bases not matched to a gene.

The CDR3 bases are TGTGCCAGCAGCTCCGCCGACTACTATAATGAAAAACTGTTTTTT. Its protein is CASSSADYYNEKLFF. The chain is built from TRBV11-2 and TRBJ1-4; D is undetermined. The V gene's germline CDR1 is SGHAT and CDR2 FQNNGV. This CDR3 is built from 15 residues. V lost 4 bases to trimming and J lost 4 bases, with 13 bases between them. Drawing the rest from reference TRBV11-2 and TRBJ1-4, the complete variable domain is EAGVAQSPRYKIIEKRQSVAFWCNPISGHATLYWYQQILGQGPKLLIQFQNNGVVDDSQLPKDRFSAERLKGVDSTLKIQPAKLEDSAVYLCASSSADYYNEKLFFGSGTQLSVL.

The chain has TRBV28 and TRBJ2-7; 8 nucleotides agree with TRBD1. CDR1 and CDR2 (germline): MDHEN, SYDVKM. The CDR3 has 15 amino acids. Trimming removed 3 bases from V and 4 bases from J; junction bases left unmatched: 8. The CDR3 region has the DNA TGTGCCAGCAGTTTGCGACAGGGGCAGATTTACGAGCAGTACTTC. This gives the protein CASSLRQGQIYEQYF.

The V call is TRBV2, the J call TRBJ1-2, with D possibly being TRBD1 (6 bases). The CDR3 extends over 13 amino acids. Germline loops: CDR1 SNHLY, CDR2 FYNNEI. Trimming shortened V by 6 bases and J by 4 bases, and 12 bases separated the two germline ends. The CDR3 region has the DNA TGTGCCAGCAGCCCCGGACAGTTCTATGGCTACACCTTC. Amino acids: CASSPGQFYGYTF.

The CDR3 nucleotides are TGTGCCGCCCGGGGGGCCGTGGATGAGCAGTTCTTC. The encoded protein is CAARGAVDEQFF. The chain employs TRBV19 and TRBJ2-1, with a weak D call TRBD2 (7 bases). Between the trimmed V and J ends, which lost 11 bases and 8 bases, there was a span of 16 bases. Germline lookup yields CDR1 LNHDA and CDR2 SQIVND (reference sequence). The CDR3 is 12 amino acids. The full variable domain, its missing parts supplied by reference TRBV19 and TRBJ2-1, is DGGITQSPKYLFRKEGQNVTLSCEQNLNHDAMYWYRQDPGQGLRLIYYSQIVNDFQKGDIAEGYSVSREKKESFPLTVTSAQKNPTAFYLCAARGAVDEQFFGPGTRLTVL.